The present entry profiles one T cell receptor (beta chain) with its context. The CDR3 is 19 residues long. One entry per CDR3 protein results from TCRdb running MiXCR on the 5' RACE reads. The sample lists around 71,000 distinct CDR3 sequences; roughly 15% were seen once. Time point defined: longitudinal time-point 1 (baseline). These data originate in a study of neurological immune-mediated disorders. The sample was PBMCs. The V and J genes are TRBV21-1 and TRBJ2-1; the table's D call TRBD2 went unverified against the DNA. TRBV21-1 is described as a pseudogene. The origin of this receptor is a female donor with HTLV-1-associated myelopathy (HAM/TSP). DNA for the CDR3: TGTGCCAGCAGCAAAGAGGGACTAGCGGGGGGGCACTCCTACAATGAGCAGTTCTTC. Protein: CASSKEGLAGGHSYNEQFF.